These 14 T cell receptor beta chains were sequenced from one sample in a study of early T cells in non-severe SARS-CoV-2 infection. TCRdb reanalysed the 5' RACE reads using MiXCR and keeps one entry per CDR3 protein. The sample records approximately 71,000 distinct CDR3 sequences, roughly 11% being singletons. The sample consisted of whole blood. These receptors came from an adult who was a healthcare worker with PCR-confirmed SARS-CoV-2 infection or an uninfected control (not recorded which).

This chain connects TRBV5-1 to TRBJ2-3, with 15 nucleotides matching TRBD2. The germline V gene has CDR1 SGHRS and CDR2 YFSETQ. The CDR3 sequence is 19 residues long. The V and J ends lost 4 bases and 5 bases, in that order; junction bases with no gene match: 14. This chain's CDR3 is CASSGRTSGRALEGDTQYF. The CDR3 nucleotides are TGCGCCAGCAGCGGACGGACTAGCGGGAGGGCTTTGGAAGGAGATACGCAGTATTTT.

The chain is built from TRBV2 and TRBJ2-5; 11 bases are a match to TRBD2. V was pared by 7 bases and J by 2 bases, with 12 bases of the junction left unmatched. Per the germline V gene, CDR1 is SNHLY and CDR2 is FYNNEI. This CDR3 spans 17 amino acids. DNA of the CDR3: TGTGCCAGCAATCCCGGTAGCGGGAGGGGGCGGCAAGAGACCCAGTACTTC. It translates to CASNPGSGRGRQETQYF.

The chain combines TRBV20-1 with TRBJ2-7; 11 positions agree with TRBD2. V trimming: 0 bases; J trimming: 0 bases; junction bases outside the gene matches: 1. There are 15 residues in the CDR3. Germline CDR1 and CDR2: DFQATT and SNEGSKA (reference sequence). The CDR3 coding sequence is TGCAGTGCTAGAGACCTAGCGGGAGGCTCCTACGAGCAGTACTTC. Protein sequence: CSARDLAGGSYEQYF.

This clonotype was counted only a few times. The chain employs TRBV9 and TRBJ2-2; 7 bases are shared with TRBD2. Trimming took 0 bases from V and 5 from J; bases not matched to a gene: 4. CDR3 length equals 15 residues. Germline CDR1 is SGDLS and CDR2 is YYNGEE. CDR3 residues: CASSVAGGRTGELFF. DNA of the CDR3: TGTGCCAGCAGCGTAGCTGGCGGGAGAACCGGGGAGCTGTTTTTT.

This clonotype was observed many times. The chain couples TRBV6-1 to TRBJ2-2, with 10 bases fitting TRBD2. CDR3 size: 16 residues. CDR1 is MNHNS, CDR2 SASEGT, per germline. V lost 8 bases to trimming and J lost 2 bases; unmatched junction nucleotides: 8. The CDR3 bases are TGTGCCAGCCGGGCTAGCGGGAGTGCCAACACCGGGGAGCTGTTTTTT. Amino acid sequence: CASRASGSANTGELFF.

The genes are TRBV2 and TRBJ1-1; D gene ambiguous. V lost 8 bases and J lost 8, with 15 bases in between. CDR1 is SNHLY and CDR2 is FYNNEI in the germline V gene. The CDR3 spans 12 residues. CDR3: CASSRQRHEAFF. The CDR3 coding sequence is TGTGCCAGCTCTAGGCAACGTCACGAAGCTTTCTTT.

The V and J genes are TRBV3-1 and TRBJ1-4, with no clear D. Germline V gene sequence: CDR1 LGHDT, CDR2 YNNKEL (reference sequence). The CDR3 totals 13 residues. V lost 0 bases and J lost 9, with 8 bases in between. This chain's CDR3 is CASSQDRAQKLFF. In DNA, the CDR3 is TGTGCCAGCAGCCAAGACCGGGCGCAAAAACTGTTTTTT.

The sample holds many counts of this clonotype. The chain recombines TRBV7-6 with TRBJ1-1; no definite D call. V was trimmed by 2 bases and J by 3 bases, leaving 10 bases between them. Germline CDR1 is SGHVS and CDR2 is FNYEAQ. CDR3 length equals 14 residues. This CDR3 reads CASSLFSRDTEAFF. For the CDR3, the DNA is TGTGCCAGCAGCTTATTCTCGAGGGACACTGAAGCTTTCTTT.

This clonotype was seen a few times. The V call is TRBV10-3, the J call TRBJ2-1; D tentatively fits TRBD1 or TRBD2 (5 bases each). Deletions cut 6 bases from V and 7 bases from J, with 13 bases between. Germline values: CDR1 ENHRY, CDR2 SYGVKD. The CDR3 totals 13 residues. CDR3 in amino acids: CAIRRDPNNEQFF. The CDR3 bases are TGTGCCATCAGGAGGGACCCGAATAATGAGCAGTTCTTC.

This clonotype has only a few counts. The genes are TRBV20-1 and TRBJ2-5; 8 positions match TRBD1. Germline values: CDR1 DFQATT, CDR2 SNEGSKA (reference sequence). V trimming: 6 bases; J trimming: 4 bases; junction bases outside the gene matches: 7. The length of the CDR3 is 13 residues. This CDR3 reads CSAVQGGGETQYF. In DNA, the CDR3 is TGCAGTGCGGTACAGGGGGGAGGAGAGACCCAGTACTTC.

Many counts were recorded for this clonotype. This chain links TRBV2 with TRBJ2-1; TRBD2 matches at 7 bases. This CDR3 is 13 amino acids long. Trimming cost V 5 bases and J 9 bases; bases outside gene matches: 7. Germline assignment: CDR1 SNHLY and CDR2 FYNNEI. Here the CDR3 DNA reads TGTGCCAGCAGTCCTGGAGTAGCGGGTGAGCAGTTCTTC. Protein: CASSPGVAGEQFF.

This clonotype was counted a few times. The J gene is TRBJ2-2, the V gene TRBV7-8, with 11 bases matching TRBD2. Germline CDR1 is SGHVS and CDR2 is FQNEAQ. Trimming took 5 bases from V and 0 from J; bases not matched to a gene: 5. CDR3 length: 17 amino acids. In DNA form, the CDR3 reads TGTGCCAGCAGCCGTCGACTAGCGGGGTCGAACACCGGGGAGCTGTTTTTT. Protein sequence: CASSRRLAGSNTGELFF.

This clonotype was recorded at least ten times. The chain is built from TRBV12-3 or TRBV12-4 and TRBJ1-2, with 7 positions matching TRBD1. Trimming took 5 bases from V and 4 from J; bases not matched to a gene: 7. This CDR3 is 14 amino acids long. CDR3 coding DNA: TGTGCCAGCAGTACTCACAGGGGAGGCTATGGCTACACCTTC. It specifies CASSTHRGGYGYTF.

This clonotype was recorded a few times. The rearrangement joins TRBV5-4 to TRBJ2-7; 7 bases are shared with TRBD1. CDR1 is SGHNT, CDR2 YYREEE, per germline (reference sequence). V trimming: 4 bases; J trimming: 3 bases; junction bases outside the gene matches: 7. This CDR3 has 14 amino acids. CDR3 DNA: TGTGCCAGCAGCCGAGGGACAGACGACTACGAGCAGTACTTC. It translates to CASSRGTDDYEQYF.